This TCR beta chain emerged from a study of T cell repertoires in ileal Crohn's disease. CDR1 is GTSNPN and CDR2 is SVGIG in the germline V gene (reference sequence). The CDR3 runs to 14 residues. Trimming pared 7 bases from V and 0 bases from J, leaving 12 bases between. As for time point: neoterminal ileum biopsy at postoperative endoscopy, about 6 months after surgery. The data were produced by immunoSEQ multiplex PCR, yet TCRdb's version contains in-frame clones alone and is incomplete. The sample has some 12,000 clones, around 75% seen once; the top ten hold over 13%. This clone has just one count.

The material sequenced was ileal tissue. The V and J genes are TRBV30 and TRBJ1-4; D ambiguous. The clonotype comes from an adult with Crohn's disease. CDR3 nucleotide sequence: TGTGCCTTCCAGGCGGGTGCAACTAATGAAAAACTGTTTTTT. Protein sequence: CAFQAGATNEKLFF.